The 20 T cell receptor beta chains presented below share a single source sample, sequenced in a study of CD8+ T cells in alopecia areata. Extracted from the samples, RNA was reverse transcribed into cDNA to serve as the sequencing template. Method: immunoSEQ multiplex PCR; TCRdb's copy keeps in-frame clones and lacks some. Of roughly 130,000 clones detected, 45% to 60% appear once; the ten largest clones hold less than 5.5%. The sample consisted of CD4+ T cells sorted from blood, taken at week 0. The source is a human donor with alopecia areata.

This clone was seen just once. The CDR3 nucleotides are TGCGCCAGCAGCCCCGGGACAGAATTGAACACTGAAGCTTTCTTT. Translating it yields CASSPGTELNTEAFF. The rearrangement links TRBV5-1 to TRBJ1-1; TRBD1 matches 7 bases. This CDR3 region has 15 residues. Germline CDR1 SGHRS, CDR2 YFSETQ. J was trimmed by 0 bases and V by 4 bases; bases with no gene match: 6.

The rearrangement joins TRBV2 to TRBJ2-1; 8 bases fit TRBD2. Germline CDR1 SNHLY, CDR2 FYNNEI. The trim removed 6 bases at V and 2 bases at J, leaving 6 bases unmatched. The CDR3 spans 15 residues. The CDR3 DNA reads as TGTGCCAGCAGGGAGCGGGAGTTCACCTACAATGAGCAGTTCTTC. Translation: CASREREFTYNEQFF.

J is TRBJ2-1 and V is TRBV7-7, with D perhaps matching TRBD2 (6 bases). Germline-derived CDR1 and CDR2 are SSHAT and FNYEAQ (reference sequence). This CDR3 is 15 amino acids long. The V gene lost 5 bases and the J gene lost 7 bases, with 18 bases spanning the gap. The CDR3: CASSPVGEAWNEQFF. CDR3 DNA sequence: TGTGCCAGCAGCCCAGTGGGGGAGGCGTGGAATGAGCAGTTCTTC.

This chain links TRBV10-3 with TRBJ1-2; no firm D call. The germline CDR1 and CDR2 sequences are ENHRY and SYGVKD. V dropped 2 bases and J dropped 0 bases, with 13 bases sitting between them. This CDR3 spans 16 amino acids. The CDR3 spells CAISENPTEANYGYTF. In DNA, the CDR3 is TGTGCCATCAGTGAGAACCCGACGGAAGCTAACTATGGCTACACCTTC.

This chain uses TRBV28 with TRBJ1-2; D uncertain. The germline CDR1 and CDR2 sequences are MDHEN and SYDVKM. V was trimmed by 1 base and J by 5 bases, leaving 5 bases between them. This CDR3 has 12 residues. The CDR3 spells CASSLSEYGYTF. The CDR3 region has the DNA TGTGCCAGCAGTTTATCGGAATATGGCTACACCTTC.

This clone was seen only a few times. The chain employs TRBV5-1 and TRBJ2-5, with 8 bases aligning to TRBD2. This CDR3 comprises 15 residues. Losses at the gene ends were 2 bases for V and 4 bases for J; bases not matched to a gene: 7. The germline CDR1 and CDR2 sequences are SGHRS and YFSETQ. The CDR3 region has the DNA TGCGCCAGCAGCTTTCCAGCGGGAGTAGGAGAGACCCAGTACTTC. It yields the protein CASSFPAGVGETQYF.

This clone was detected a few times. The chain carries TRBV2 and TRBJ2-3, with 8 bases lining up with TRBD2. The CDR3 contains 14 residues. Germline CDR1 is SNHLY and CDR2 is FYNNEI. Trimming took 7 bases from V and 0 from J; bases not matched to a gene: 3. Here the CDR3 reads CASKLAESTDTQYF. CDR3 coding DNA: TGTGCCAGCAAACTAGCGGAGAGCACAGATACGCAGTATTTT.

The chain carries TRBV6-1 and TRBJ1-4; D is undetermined. The CDR3 loop spans 15 amino acids. V was pared by 4 bases and J by 1 base, with 10 bases between. CDR1 and CDR2 from the germline V gene are MNHNS and SASEGT. The chain's CDR3 is CASSVFRGTNEKLFF. CDR3 DNA: TGTGCCAGCAGTGTGTTCCGGGGAACTAATGAAAAACTGTTTTTT.

This chain joins TRBV13 and TRBJ2-1; 13 bases map to TRBD2. This CDR3 region has 16 residues. Trimming at V came to 4 bases and at J to 10 bases, leaving 10 bases not matched to a gene. CDR1 and CDR2 (germline): PRHDT, FYEKMQ (reference sequence). The CDR3 DNA reads TGTGCCAGCAGCTCCCGGGGACTAGCGGGGATAGGAGAGCAGTTCTTC. This translates into CASSSRGLAGIGEQFF.

J is TRBJ1-2 and V is TRBV18; 9 nucleotides match TRBD1. Germline V gives CDR1 KGHSH, CDR2 LQKENI. V lost 5 bases, J lost 4 bases, and 2 bases stayed unmatched. CDR3 length: 13 amino acids. CDR3 in DNA: TGTGCCAGCTCAGAGGACAGGGGCTATGGCTACACCTTC. Amino acids: CASSEDRGYGYTF.

This clone was found a few times. The chain recombines TRBV27 with TRBJ1-1, with TRBD1 identical over 8 bases. The CDR3 has 16 residues. V was clipped by 3 bases and J by 1 base; unmatched bases: 7. Germline values: CDR1 MNHEY, CDR2 SMNVEV (reference sequence). The DNA of the CDR3 is TGTGCCAGCAGTTTCCAGGGGGCTCGGAAGAACACTGAAGCTTTCTTT. It is translated as CASSFQGARKNTEAFF.

This clone was detected only once. The chain joins TRBV7-9 to TRBJ1-1, with unresolved D. CDR1 and CDR2 (germline): SEHNR, FQNEAQ (reference sequence). The ends were cut back, 5 bases at V and 1 base at J, with 14 bases in the middle. This CDR3 spans 15 amino acids. The CDR3 region is CASSPTHTANTEAFF. The CDR3 DNA follows: TGTGCCAGCAGCCCCACACACACGGCGAACACTGAAGCTTTCTTT. Using reference TRBV7-9 and TRBJ1-1 for the parts outside the CDR3, the full variable domain is DTGVSQNPRHKITKRGQNVTFRCDPISEHNRLYWYRQTLGQGPEFLTYFQNEAQLEKSRLLSDRFSAERPKGSFSTLEIQRTEQGDSAMYLCASSPTHTANTEAFFGQGTRLTVV.

The DNA of the CDR3 is TGTGCCAGCAGCTTGGGGGGTCCCCGCGAGCAGTACTTC. Residues: CASSLGGPREQYF. The chain recombines TRBV7-2 with TRBJ2-7; a possible D gene is TRBD2 (6 bases). Per germline, CDR1 SGHTA and CDR2 FQGNSA. The V end was cut by 3 bases, the J end by 6 bases, with 12 bases between. The CDR3 is made up of 13 amino acids.

V is TRBV7-3 and J is TRBJ2-7; possible D gene TRBD2, 5 bases. Germline V gene sequence: CDR1 SGHTA, CDR2 FQGTGA. The CDR3 loop spans 17 amino acids. V shed 1 base and J shed 3 bases, with 19 bases lying between them. As DNA, the CDR3 is TGTGCCAGCAGCTTAATAGTGTGGGGAGCGGTACACTACGAGCAGTACTTC. Its translation: CASSLIVWGAVHYEQYF.

The genes are TRBV5-1 and TRBJ1-2, with D perhaps TRBD1 (5 bases). This CDR3 has 13 amino acids. CDR1 is SGHRS and CDR2 is YFSETQ in the germline V gene. Trimming stripped 6 bases from V and 6 bases from J, with 15 bases between. CDR3 DNA: TGCGCCAGCACCCAGAATAGGGGTGATGGCTACACCTTC. Translated, it gives CASTQNRGDGYTF. The full variable domain, its missing parts supplied by reference TRBV5-1 and TRBJ1-2, is KAGVTQTPRYLIKTRGQQVTLSCSPISGHRSVSWYQQTPGQGLQFLFEYFSETQRNKGNFPGRFSGRQFSNSRSEMNVSTLELGDSALYLCASTQNRGDGYTFGSGTRLTVV.

This chain's CDR3 is CASSFFYEQYF. CDR3 nucleotide sequence: TGTGCCAGCAGTTTCTTCTACGAGCAGTACTTC. The chain is built from TRBV6-5 and TRBJ2-7; D gene uncertain. This CDR3 comprises 11 residues. Germline CDR1 is MNHEY and CDR2 is SVGAGI. With 4 bases removed from V and 3 bases from J, the gap between germline ends came to 4 bases.

For the CDR3, the DNA is TGTGCCTGGAGTGCTAGCGGGAGAGAGCAGTACTTC. It yields the protein CAWSASGREQYF. The V and J genes are TRBV30 and TRBJ2-7, with 10 bases aligning to TRBD2. This CDR3 contains 12 residues. The V gene end was trimmed by 1 base and the J gene end by 7 bases; junction bases not matched to a gene: 1. The germline V gene encodes CDR1 GTSNPN and CDR2 SVGIG (reference sequence). The full variable domain, in which reference TRBV30 and TRBJ2-7 provide the parts outside the CDR3, is SQTIHQWPATLVQPVGSPLSLECTVEGTSNPNLYWYRQAAGRGLQLLFYSVGIGQISSEVPQNLSASRPQDRQFILSSKKLLLSDSGFYLCAWSASGREQYFGPGTRLTVT.

V gene TRBV7-2 combines with J gene TRBJ2-7, with D tentatively TRBD2 (6 bases). Germline-derived CDR1 and CDR2 are SGHTA and FQGNSA. V shed 2 bases and J shed 2 bases, with 13 bases lying between them. The CDR3 has 15 amino acids. DNA of the CDR3: TGTGCCAGCAGCTTAAGTGGGACTCGAGCCTACGAGCAGTACTTC. Encoded protein: CASSLSGTRAYEQYF.

For the CDR3, the DNA is TGTGCCAGCAGCCCCCGGACTAGCGGGTACACAGATACGCAGTATTTT. Its protein product is CASSPRTSGYTDTQYF. The V gene is TRBV11-2, the J gene TRBJ2-3; 11 positions match TRBD2. The junction had 6 bases not matched to a gene; V was cut back by 5 bases and J by 2 bases. In germline, CDR1 is SGHAT, CDR2 FQNNGV. The CDR3 length is 16 residues.

The V and J genes are TRBV19 and TRBJ1-2, with D unresolved. V shed 3 bases and J shed 0 bases, with 20 bases lying between them. The CDR3 spans 18 residues. Germline V gene data show CDR1 as LNHDA and CDR2 as SQIVND (reference sequence). This chain's CDR3 is CASSITHAPSGTNYGYTF. The CDR3 nucleotides are TGTGCCAGTAGTATTACGCATGCGCCATCGGGGACTAACTATGGCTACACCTTC. The full variable domain, in which reference TRBV19 and TRBJ1-2 provide the parts outside the CDR3, is DGGITQSPKYLFRKEGQNVTLSCEQNLNHDAMYWYRQDPGQGLRLIYYSQIVNDFQKGDIAEGYSVSREKKESFPLTVTSAQKNPTAFYLCASSITHAPSGTNYGYTFGSGTRLTVV.